This T cell receptor beta chain came from a study of vaccination effects on CD4 cells after COVID-19 (dated 2022 in TCRdb). Notes on the research overall: The ViraFEST assay stimulated PBMC with viral peptide pools and then used TCR sequencing to identify antigen-specific CD4+ T cell clonotypes by expansion. Across the study, the median time from the second dose to post-vaccine sampling was 72 days (range 14 to 241). Roughly 2.1 million PBMC per well were cultured in IMDM with about 4.6% human AB serum, around 10 IU/ml IL-2 and gentamicin, plus 10 ug/ml peptides. The study compared SARS-CoV-2 spike-specific CD4+ TCR repertoires before and after mRNA vaccination in COVID-19 convalescent patients and infection-naive vaccine recipients. The full study included roughly 11 COVID-19 convalescent patients and a few SARS-CoV-2-naive healthy vaccine recipients. The Oncomine TCR Beta short-read assay on an Illumina iSeq 100 was used to sequence cultures from other donors in the study.

Receptor amplification or capture employed the immunoSEQ multiplex PCR assay. DNA from the CD4+ T cells that had been cultured and isolated underwent TCR beta CDR3 sequencing. The original pipeline was this. Non-productive TCR sequences were removed, reads were trimmed to the CDR3 region, and CDR3s of at least 7 amino acids were retained. The MANAFEST web app was used to pick out antigen-specific clonotypes by comparing their expansion in peptide wells with that in reference cultures. Positive clones required FDR<0.05 expansion versus reference and all other wells, odds ratio above 5, and frequency above 0.1% in two replicate wells. A clonotype was defined as cross-reactive if the clonotype was significantly expanded both in SARS-CoV-2 spike wells and in at least one common cold coronavirus spike condition. CDR3 similarity was assessed by Levenshtein distance using the stringdist R package, and unrooted trees were constructed with ape in R 3.6.1. Imported from immuneACCESS, the table was reduced by TCRdb to in-frame sequences with V and J called. These copies leave out some clones; in studies compared against another copy, an unresolved V gene accounts for under half, and the cause of the remainder is not known. V and J calls and clone size follow that table, whereas D and trimming were derived from the DNA. The sample data list more than 35,000 clones, and approximately 77% of these were observed just once. The biggest ten clones account for 8.5% to 10% of the sample.

What the research found in general, with its limitations: The study was limited by a small number of convalescent patients, and early post-infection timepoints were lacking. In healthy vaccine recipients, vaccine-induced clones were almost all SARS-CoV-2 mono-reactive, with only 1 of 255 cross-reactive with common cold coronaviruses. Both infection-induced and vaccine-induced clones contracted markedly at late post-vaccination timepoints, which is consistent with waning T cell responses.

Based on the germline V gene, the CDR1 and CDR2 sequences are SQVTM and ANQGSEA. V is shortened by 8 bases, J by 6 bases, and the region joining them spans 15 bases. Reading from cysteine to phenylalanine, the CDR3 counts 12 amino acids. This entry keeps only the CDR3 DNA: 36 bases, framed from base 1. Remarks on this clone: It lacks a known antigen. Within one base of it there is no much larger clone, and no base qualities were kept.

After around eleven days of culture, CD4+ T cells were isolated with the EasySep CD4+ T cell isolation kit. Each participant received two doses of an mRNA SARS-CoV-2 vaccine, either BNT162b2 or mRNA-1273. None of the healthy vaccine recipients had a prior SARS-CoV-2 infection, which was confirmed by nucleocapsid antibody tests that came back negative both before and after vaccination. Half of the culture medium was replaced with fresh IL-2-containing medium on days 3 and 7. Each peptide stimulation condition was cultured in triplicate wells unless otherwise noted. Using Ficoll-Paque Plus gradient centrifugation, PBMC were separated from whole blood and then either used fresh or cryopreserved at -140C. The QIAamp micro DNA kit was used to extract genomic DNA from the cultured CD4+ T cells.

The sample consisted of CD4+ T cells from PBMCs cultured without peptide, taken after COVID-19 vaccination. This sequence originates from a human donor who received a COVID-19 vaccine. The chain couples TRBV29-1 to TRBJ2-3; TRBD2 is a possible D gene, resting on 5 matching bases. The DNA reads TGCAGCCTTATTGCAACGGGGGATACGCAGTATTTT. This codes for CSLIATGDTQYF.